The count of the clone carrying this T cell receptor (beta chain) is one. The entry originates in a study of cytomegalovirus exposure and HLA in healthy donors. With V trimmed by 5 bases and J by 7 bases, 8 bases remained unmatched. The CDR3 runs to 15 residues. From germline, CDR1 is MDHEN and CDR2 SYDVKM. This PCR relied on a set of 60 Vbeta primers and 13 Jbeta primers. The method was immunoSEQ multiplex PCR; TCRdb's version includes in-frame clones alone and lacks a portion of them. The sample carries some 180,000 clones, around 80% recorded once. This rearrangement joins TRBV28 to TRBJ2-1; TRBD1 matches 10 bases. The TCR sequence derives from a man aged 25-40 years in good health and CMV-seronegative. Sequenced input: PBMCs. The CDR3 DNA reads as TGTGCCAGCAGTCAAAGACAGGGGGCAAAAAATGAGCAGTTCTTC. It codes for CASSQRQGAKNEQFF.